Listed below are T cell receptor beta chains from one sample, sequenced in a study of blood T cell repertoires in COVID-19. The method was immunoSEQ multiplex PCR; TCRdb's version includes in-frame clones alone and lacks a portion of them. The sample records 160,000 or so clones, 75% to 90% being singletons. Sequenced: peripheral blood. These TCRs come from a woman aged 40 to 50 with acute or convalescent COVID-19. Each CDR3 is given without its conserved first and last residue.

cdr3_aa: ASSGRTGFNQPQH
j_call: TRBJ1-5
v_call: TRBV2

cdr3_aa: ASSLTGITEAF
j_call: TRBJ1-1
v_call: TRBV11-2

cdr3_aa: ASSPPSVGGDYGYT
j_call: TRBJ1-2
v_call: TRBV18

cdr3_aa: ASTNLGSGRDNEQF
j_call: TRBJ2-1
v_call: TRBV7-9

cdr3_aa: ASSQERTGEAGELF
j_call: TRBJ2-2
v_call: TRBV3-1/TRBV3-2

cdr3_aa: ATSRGDRRQNEKLF
j_call: TRBJ1-4
v_call: TRBV15

cdr3_aa: ASSRSFDMGQGATGQY
j_call: TRBJ2-7
v_call: TRBV5-5

cdr3_aa: ASSLDRGYQETQY
j_call: TRBJ2-5
v_call: TRBV5-6

cdr3_aa: ASSPTWTSGTTTDTQY
j_call: TRBJ2-3
v_call: TRBV7-9

cdr3_aa: ASSLEVRLVYINEQF
j_call: TRBJ2-1
v_call: TRBV5-5

cdr3_aa: ASSFFDRVTEAF
j_call: TRBJ1-1
v_call: TRBV27

cdr3_aa: ASSPGGTDTQY
j_call: TRBJ2-3
v_call: TRBV5-1

cdr3_aa: ASSPQGGNQPQH
j_call: TRBJ1-5
v_call: TRBV28

cdr3_aa: ASSPRDKEGELF
j_call: TRBJ2-2
v_call: TRBV18

cdr3_aa: ASSPRGGQGVNSPLH
j_call: TRBJ1-6
v_call: TRBV7-8

cdr3_aa: ASSSGTPNEKLF
j_call: TRBJ1-4
v_call: TRBV7-3

cdr3_aa: ASSQVHRGRYEQY
j_call: TRBJ2-7
v_call: TRBV3-1/TRBV3-2

cdr3_aa: ATKRQGPNSPLH
j_call: TRBJ1-6
v_call: TRBV6-5

cdr3_aa: ASSVGTSGNTDTQY
j_call: TRBJ2-3
v_call: TRBV11-3

cdr3_aa: ASSFLTGTYSYEQY
j_call: TRBJ2-7
v_call: TRBV28

cdr3_aa: ASSDAGFYEQY
j_call: TRBJ2-7
v_call: TRBV7-2

cdr3_aa: ASSPLAGYSYNEQF
j_call: TRBJ2-1
v_call: TRBV7-3

cdr3_aa: ASSMGQGPFKPQH
j_call: TRBJ1-5
v_call: TRBV19

cdr3_aa: ASSPGQGNSPLH
j_call: TRBJ1-6
v_call: TRBV3-1/TRBV3-2

cdr3_aa: ASSARDLQETQY
j_call: TRBJ2-5
v_call: TRBV27

cdr3_aa: ATGLAGNIRTAEQY
j_call: TRBJ2-7
v_call: TRBV19

cdr3_aa: ASSYSKSGGTDTQY
j_call: TRBJ2-3
v_call: TRBV6-2/TRBV6-3

cdr3_aa: ASSLVSGAGQF
j_call: TRBJ2-1
v_call: TRBV5-1

cdr3_aa: ASSVQGGSYNSPLH
j_call: TRBJ1-6
v_call: TRBV4-1

cdr3_aa: ASKRGTSGTLDSYEQY
j_call: TRBJ2-7
v_call: TRBV9

cdr3_aa: ASSLRLAGGTGELF
j_call: TRBJ2-2
v_call: TRBV5-1

cdr3_aa: ASSLVAGYDEQY
j_call: TRBJ2-7
v_call: TRBV5-6

cdr3_aa: ASSVTRNTGELF
j_call: TRBJ2-2
v_call: TRBV9

cdr3_aa: ASSLDKNYGYT
j_call: TRBJ1-2
v_call: TRBV5-1

cdr3_aa: ASNFRTSGGPQFYNEQF
j_call: TRBJ2-1
v_call: TRBV28

cdr3_aa: ASSWASASTDTQY
j_call: TRBJ2-3
v_call: TRBV2

cdr3_aa: ATSREAQLAAQETQY
j_call: TRBJ2-5
v_call: TRBV15

cdr3_aa: ASSLPNTEAF
j_call: TRBJ1-1
v_call: TRBV11-2

cdr3_aa: ASSQMTVSNTEAF
j_call: TRBJ1-1
v_call: TRBV14

cdr3_aa: ASSPGGEDTDTQY
j_call: TRBJ2-3
v_call: TRBV11-3

cdr3_aa: ASSVGEQGYGYT
j_call: TRBJ1-2
v_call: TRBV9

cdr3_aa: AWSNRGIGYGYT
j_call: TRBJ1-2
v_call: TRBV30

cdr3_aa: ATSPPTSYEQY
j_call: TRBJ2-7
v_call: TRBV15

cdr3_aa: ASSLGLAGPDHYEQY
j_call: TRBJ2-7
v_call: TRBV5-1

cdr3_aa: ASSLGRPGHGANYGYT
j_call: TRBJ1-2
v_call: TRBV28

cdr3_aa: ASSAIRQGSNSPLH
j_call: TRBJ1-6
v_call: TRBV6-1

cdr3_aa: ASSFANKNTEAF
j_call: TRBJ1-1
v_call: TRBV6-6

cdr3_aa: ASSISGALQYNEQF
j_call: TRBJ2-1
v_call: TRBV9

cdr3_aa: ASSPQGQGVTEAF
j_call: TRBJ1-1
v_call: TRBV7-9

cdr3_aa: ATSDLRGLGQETQY
j_call: TRBJ2-5
v_call: TRBV24-1

cdr3_aa: ASSPVTDTQY
j_call: TRBJ2-3
v_call: TRBV12-3/TRBV12-4

cdr3_aa: ASSQDSTWTSGVTDTQY
j_call: TRBJ2-3
v_call: TRBV4-2

cdr3_aa: SGELAGERETQY
j_call: TRBJ2-5
v_call: TRBV29-1

cdr3_aa: ASSYSHSQETQY
j_call: TRBJ2-5
v_call: TRBV6-5

cdr3_aa: ASSQDWSSWSYNEQF
j_call: TRBJ2-1
v_call: TRBV4-2